The 13 T cell receptor beta chains reported below all come from one sample, sequenced in a study of metastatic and nonmetastatic thyroid tumors. All patients reached thyroid surgery having received no treatment beforehand. TCRdb re-analyzed the PCR reads through MiXCR. The sample includes over 20,000 clones, roughly 12% seen only once; the top ten take less than 25%. Input material: blood. The receptor set was obtained from a female donor with papillary thyroid cancer or a benign thyroid nodule (not recorded which). Some clones in this sample may be carry-over from other donors' samples.

This clone was seen repeatedly, ten times or more. This sequence joins TRBV11-2 and TRBJ1-1; no reliable D call. From germline, CDR1 is SGHAT and CDR2 FQNNGV. Trimming shortened V by 5 bases and J by 6 bases, and 13 bases separated the two germline ends. There are 13 residues in the CDR3. The CDR3 loop is CASSPRNKAEAFF. The CDR3 coding sequence is TGTGCCAGCAGCCCGAGAAACAAAGCTGAAGCTTTCTTT.

There are many counts of this clone. The rearrangement links TRBV3-1 to TRBJ1-2; a weak D match, TRBD1 (6 bases). The CDR3 contains 15 residues. Germline lookup yields CDR1 LGHDT and CDR2 YNNKEL (reference sequence). Trimming took off 0 bases at V and 5 bases at J, with 13 bases between the two ends. CDR3 sequence (DNA): TGTGCCAGCAGCCAAGACCCGGGACATGGGTATGGCTACACCTTC. As protein: CASSQDPGHGYGYTF.

This clone was observed at least ten times. This chain joins TRBV5-1 and TRBJ1-5; D remains ambiguous. This CDR3 is built from 13 residues. CDR1 is SGHRS, CDR2 YFSETQ, per germline. With 1 base removed from V and 4 bases from J, the gap between germline ends came to 6 bases. The CDR3 sequence is CASSLTGNQPQHF. The CDR3 coding sequence is TGCGCCAGCAGCTTGACGGGAAATCAGCCCCAGCATTTT.

This clone was seen many times. The V gene is TRBV11-1, the J gene TRBJ2-7, with D perhaps matching TRBD2 (6 bases). Germline V gene data show CDR1 as SGHAT and CDR2 as FQDESV (reference sequence). V was pared by 5 bases and J by 3 bases, with 11 bases between. The CDR3 is 13 residues long. CDR3 protein: CASSLGRGYEQYF. The CDR3 bases are TGTGCCAGCAGCCTGGGGCGGGGCTACGAGCAGTACTTC.

This clone was detected many times. The genes are TRBV5-8 and TRBJ2-7; TRBD1 matches 8 bases. CDR3 length equals 16 residues. Trimming removed 6 bases from V and 3 bases from J; junction bases left unmatched: 14. From germline, CDR1 is SGHTS and CDR2 YDEGEE. This chain's CDR3 is CASTPLTGTGFYEQYF. CDR3 DNA: TGTGCCAGCACCCCTCTCACCGGGACAGGCTTCTACGAGCAGTACTTC.

This clone was picked up many times. DNA of the CDR3: TGTGCCAGCAGCTATAAGTATAGGGGTGAAGCTTTCTTT. Protein: CASSYKYRGEAFF. The chain carries TRBV9 and TRBJ1-1; D is perhaps TRBD1 (5 bases). Germline values: CDR1 SGDLS, CDR2 YYNGEE. The CDR3 length is 13 residues. V dropped 4 bases and J dropped 7 bases, with 14 bases sitting between them.

This clone was detected ten times or more. The gene calls are TRBV3-1 and TRBJ2-2; TRBD2 might be the D (6 bases). With 3 bases removed from V and 1 base from J, the gap between germline ends came to 12 bases. This CDR3 is 16 amino acids long. The germline CDR1 and CDR2 sequences are LGHDT and YNNKEL (reference sequence). This chain's CDR3 is CASSQAIAVNTGELFF. CDR3 sequence (DNA): TGTGCCAGCAGCCAGGCAATAGCGGTGAACACCGGGGAGCTGTTTTTT.

This clone was detected a few times. Its ends do not fully match the called genes, so a read error is possible. The chain carries TRBV28 and TRBJ1-1; 8 bases align to TRBD1. Germline CDR1 reads MDHEN; CDR2 reads SYDVKM. The CDR3 loop spans 14 amino acids. Here the CDR3 reads CAGSETGGWTEAFF. The CDR3, as DNA: TGTGCCGGCAGTGAAACAGGGGGGTGGACTGAAGCTTTCTTT. The full variable domain, rest sourced from reference TRBV28 and TRBJ1-1, is DVKVTQSSRYLVKRTGEKVFLECVQDMDHENMFWYRQDPGLGLRLIYFSYDVKMKEKGDIPEGYSVSREKKERFSLILESASTNQTSMYLCAGSETGGWTEAFFGQGTRLTVV.

The chain couples TRBV6-5 to TRBJ1-6; D is possibly TRBD1 (6 bases). Per germline, CDR1 MNHEY and CDR2 SVGAGI. This CDR3 comprises 17 residues. Trimming cost V 5 bases and J 7 bases, with 21 bases left between them. The CDR3 coding sequence is TGTGCCAGCAGTAACCCACAGGGAGGTCTCTTAAATTCACCCCTCCACTTT. Its protein is CASSNPQGGLLNSPLHF.

This clone occurred many times. This chain links TRBV6-1 with TRBJ1-1; the D gene is possibly TRBD1 (5 bases). The V gene lost 6 bases and the J gene lost 2 bases, with 13 bases spanning the gap. The CDR3 is made up of 14 amino acids. Germline values: CDR1 MNHNS, CDR2 SASEGT. The chain's CDR3 is CASSWTIGNTEAFF. As DNA, the CDR3 is TGTGCCAGCAGCTGGACAATCGGAAACACTGAAGCTTTCTTT.

Worth noting for this clone: This sequence may be a read error, since a much larger clone differs from it by one base. The genes are TRBV6-1 and TRBJ1-6; D perhaps matches TRBD1 (6 bases). The ends were cut back, 5 bases at V and 4 bases at J, with 15 bases in the middle. Germline V gives CDR1 MNHNS, CDR2 SASEGT. The CDR3 consists of 16 residues. The CDR3 here is CASSFVGQLYNSPLHF. CDR3 coding DNA: TGTGCCAGCAGTTTCGTCGGACAGCTTTATAATTCACCCCTCCACTTT.

At least ten counts were recorded for this clone. The CDR3, as DNA: TGCAGTGCTAGAGATTTAAGTACGCAGTACTTC. Translation: CSARDLSTQYF. This rearrangement joins TRBV20-1 to TRBJ2-7; D uncertain. This CDR3 comprises 11 residues. Germline CDR1 and CDR2: DFQATT and SNEGSKA (reference sequence). Trimming stripped 0 bases from V and 9 bases from J, with 9 bases between.

This clone came up many times. The V gene is TRBV20-1, the J gene TRBJ2-5; 8 bases match TRBD2. The CDR3 totals 14 residues. Trimming took 2 bases from V and 1 from J; bases not matched to a gene: 3. Germline V gene lookup returns CDR1 DFQATT and CDR2 SNEGSKA (reference sequence). The CDR3 here is CSARQRGPQETQYF. CDR3 nucleotides: TGCAGTGCTAGACAGCGGGGGCCCCAAGAGACCCAGTACTTC.